A single T cell receptor (beta chain) is shown here with its context. The antigen is undetermined. The data were taken from a study of a mutant IDH1 vaccine in newly diagnosed glioma. The overall study: Before enrollment, patients got radiotherapy alone, temozolomide alone, or mostly the combination.

Regarding time point: week 35, safety follow-up. Every vaccine dose comprised 300 ug of mutant IDH1 20-mer peptide plus topical imiquimod. Patients were given eight vaccinations, scheduled in weeks 1, 3, 5, 7, 11, 15, 19 and 23. Produced via immunoSEQ multiplex PCR; TCRdb's table is partial and in-frame only. This table holds 40,000 to 55,000 clones, around 80% found once. Study-level results: Pseudoprogression apparently tracked independently of changes in top peripheral T cell clonotypes.

The sample consisted of PBMCs, taken from a glioma patient whose treatment included an IDH1 peptide vaccine. The receptor comes from a man aged 35 to 55 with glioma.

The CDR3 here is CASSYALRGHGYTF. The CDR3 DNA reads as TGTGCCAGCAGTTACGCGCTGAGGGGCCATGGCTACACCTTC. The gene calls are TRBV6-5 and TRBJ1-2; D may be TRBD1 (5 bases). The ends were cut back, 2 bases at V and 6 bases at J, with 13 bases in the middle. CDR3 length equals 14 residues. CDR1 and CDR2 (germline): MNHEY, SVGAGI.